These 18 T cell receptor beta chains came from one sample sequenced in a study of T cell repertoires in cytomegalovirus infection. TCRdb redid the calling of the reads with MiXCR, one entry per CDR3 protein. The sample consists of hundreds of thousands of distinct CDR3 sequences, about a sixth of them appearing once. Material for sequencing was PBMCs. These receptors were taken from a human donor in good health (CMV status not recorded). Some clones in this sample may be carry-over from other donors' samples.

The gene calls are TRBV6-4 and TRBJ1-1; weak D call: TRBD1 (6 bases). This CDR3 is built from 15 residues. CDR1 is MRHNA and CDR2 is SNTAGT in the germline V gene. The ends were cut back, 6 bases at V and 0 bases at J, with 14 bases in the middle. DNA of the CDR3: TGTGCCAGCAGACCCGGGACAACCATGAACACTGAAGCTTTCTTT. Translation gives CASRPGTTMNTEAFF.

The chain uses TRBV12-5 and TRBJ2-5; 7 bases match TRBD2. V lost 2 bases and J lost 3; bases outside the gene matches: 6. The germline V gene encodes CDR1 LGHNT and CDR2 FRNRAP. The CDR3 has 15 residues. The DNA for the CDR3 is TGTGCTAGTGGTTTGTTAGGGCTAGCGGAAGAGACCCAGTACTTC. Protein product: CASGLLGLAEETQYF. Looking up the rest from reference TRBV12-5 and TRBJ2-5 gives the full variable domain: DARVTQTPRHKVTEMGQEVTMRCQPILGHNTVFWYRQTMMQGLELLAYFRNRAPLDDSGMPKDRFSAEMPDATLATLKIQPSEPRDSAVYFCASGLLGLAEETQYFGPGTRLLVL.

Here the CDR3 reads CAIRTAISTDTQYF. For the CDR3, the DNA is TGTGCCATCAGGACAGCTATTAGCACAGATACGCAGTATTTT. The chain couples TRBV10-3 to TRBJ2-3; a weak D match, TRBD1 (5 bases). The CDR3 sequence is 14 residues long. Germline V gives CDR1 ENHRY, CDR2 SYGVKD. V was pared by 6 bases and J by 0 bases, with 10 bases between.

On this clonotype: The junction and the germline gene differ at one end; a read error may be behind it. This sequence joins TRBV7-4 and TRBJ2-5; 7 bases fit TRBD2. The CDR3 has 15 amino acids. The germline CDR1 and CDR2 sequences are SGHVT and SQSDAQ. The CDR3 loop is CGSSLAASGLETQYF. The CDR3 nucleotides are TGTGGCAGCAGCTTAGCGGCTAGCGGCCTAGAGACCCAGTACTTC. Together with reference TRBV7-4 and TRBJ2-5, the CDR3 gives the full variable domain: GAGVSQSPRYKVAKRGRDVALRCDSISGHVTLYWYRQTLGQGSEVLTYSQSDAQRDKSGRPSGRFSAERPERSVSTLKIQRTEQGDSAVYLCGSSLAASGLETQYFGPGTRLLVL.

This clonotype was seen many times. The chain joins TRBV18 to TRBJ1-1, with 7 bases lining up with TRBD1. The CDR3 covers 14 residues. Trimming removed 6 bases from V and 7 bases from J; junction bases left unmatched: 11. CDR1 is KGHSH and CDR2 is LQKENI in the germline V gene. The CDR3 sequence is CASSALFGTVEAFF. Written as DNA, the CDR3 is TGTGCCAGCTCGGCTTTATTCGGGACAGTTGAAGCTTTCTTT. The full variable domain, with the rest looked up from reference TRBV18 and TRBJ1-1, is NAGVMQNPRHLVRRRGQEARLRCSPMKGHSHVYWYRQLPEEGLKFMVYLQKENIIDESGMPKERFSAEFPKEGPSILRIQQVVRGDSAAYFCASSALFGTVEAFFGQGTRLTVV.

The J gene is TRBJ2-7, the V gene TRBV5-4, with D possibly matching TRBD1 (6 bases). V was shortened by 2 bases and J by 9 bases, with 18 bases between the two germline ends. The CDR3 has 14 amino acids. Germline CDR1 reads SGHNT; CDR2 reads YYREEE (reference sequence). The CDR3, as DNA: TGTGCCAGCAGCTTCTACGCAGGGGCGGACTTGCAGTACTTC. Translation: CASSFYAGADLQYF.

V usage is TRBV3-1 and J usage is TRBJ2-7, with a tentative D call TRBD1 (5 bases). The V end was cut by 2 bases, the J end by 3 bases, with 14 bases between. This CDR3 has 15 residues. Germline V gene lookup returns CDR1 LGHDT and CDR2 YNNKEL (reference sequence). The CDR3 region is CASSQLSDSYYEQYF. The CDR3 DNA follows: TGTGCCAGCAGCCAATTAAGTGACAGTTACTACGAGCAGTACTTC.

The chain carries TRBV20-1 and TRBJ1-4, with 7 bases identical to TRBD1. Trimming removed 4 bases from V and 4 bases from J; junction bases left unmatched: 6. The CDR3 has 14 amino acids. Germline values: CDR1 DFQATT, CDR2 SNEGSKA (reference sequence). In DNA form, the CDR3 reads TGCAGTGCTACGTCCGGGACAGATAATGAAAAACTGTTTTTT. Its translation is CSATSGTDNEKLFF.

The chain joins TRBV28 to TRBJ1-4; no clear D gene. The CDR3 loop spans 18 amino acids. The germline V gene encodes CDR1 MDHEN and CDR2 SYDVKM. The germline V and J ends were trimmed by 6 bases and 3 bases, with 23 bases remaining between them. The CDR3 nucleotides are TGTGCCAGCAGCCCGAGGGCTGTCTATCAAGGGTCTAATGAAAAACTGTTTTTT. As protein: CASSPRAVYQGSNEKLFF.

This clonotype was counted many times. The chain employs TRBV6-2 or TRBV6-3 and TRBJ2-1; D unclear. Between the trimmed V and J ends, which lost 6 bases and 5 bases, there was a span of 20 bases. Germline V gene sequence: CDR1 MNHEY, CDR2 SVGEGT. The CDR3 contains 16 residues. The chain's CDR3 is CASSRRIRRWHNEQFF. The CDR3, as DNA: TGTGCCAGCAGCCGCCGGATTCGTCGGTGGCACAATGAGCAGTTCTTC.

The chain carries TRBV6-2 or TRBV6-3 and TRBJ2-1; 9 bases match TRBD2. Germline V gene lookup returns CDR1 MNHEY and CDR2 SVGEGT. The V gene end was trimmed by 0 bases and the J gene end by 8 bases; junction bases not matched to a gene: 8. This CDR3 spans 16 amino acids. The CDR3 nucleotides read TGTGCCAGCAGTTACTCTGGCGGGGGGGCGGTATATGAGCAGTTCTTC. Amino acids: CASSYSGGGAVYEQFF.

This clonotype turned up a few times. The chain carries TRBV9 and TRBJ2-1; 8 positions match TRBD2. Germline V gene data show CDR1 as SGDLS and CDR2 as YYNGEE. Trimming took 2 bases from V and 6 from J; bases not matched to a gene: 7. The CDR3 totals 15 residues. Written as DNA, the CDR3 is TGTGCCAGCAGCGTTACAGCGGGGGTCTCCAATGAGCAGTTCTTC. Translation gives CASSVTAGVSNEQFF. The full variable domain, with the rest looked up from reference TRBV9 and TRBJ2-1, is DSGVTQTPKHLITATGQRVTLRCSPRSGDLSVYWYQQSLDQGLQFLIQYYNGEERAKGNILERFSAQQFPDLHSELNLSSLELGDSALYFCASSVTAGVSNEQFFGPGTRLTVL.

In this sample, this clonotype turned up a few times. The chain links TRBV12-3 or TRBV12-4 to TRBJ2-5; the D is unclear. V lost 5 bases to trimming and J lost 4 bases, with 14 bases between them. This CDR3 comprises 14 residues. The CDR3 here is CASSPAPVAETQYF. CDR3 bases: TGTGCCAGCAGTCCCGCCCCGGTGGCAGAGACCCAGTACTTC.

The rearrangement uses TRBV10-3 and TRBJ1-6, with D possibly being TRBD1 (6 bases). Germline-derived CDR1 and CDR2 are ENHRY and SYGVKD. The CDR3 spans 16 residues. The germline V and J ends were trimmed by 4 bases and 9 bases, with 19 bases remaining between them. The CDR3 DNA follows: TGTGCCATCAGTGGGGCAAGACAGGAGGTTGGTTCACCCCTCCACTTT. Its translation is CAISGARQEVGSPLHF.

This clonotype has at least ten counts. The J gene is TRBJ2-1, the V gene TRBV27, with 8 nucleotides matching TRBD1. Germline trimming cut 5 bases from V and 5 bases from J; bases unmatched to any gene: 2. The CDR3 contains 13 residues. Per germline, CDR1 MNHEY and CDR2 SMNVEV (reference sequence). For the CDR3, the DNA is TGTGCCAGCAGTAGACAGGGGAACAATGAGCAGTTCTTC. This translates into CASSRQGNNEQFF.

The table lists this clonotype with a few counts. This chain joins TRBV7-2 and TRBJ1-1; 9 bases are shared with TRBD1. CDR3 length equals 13 residues. Trimming removed 4 bases from V and 8 bases from J; junction bases left unmatched: 5. Germline V CDR1 and CDR2: SGHTA, FQGNSA. CDR3 in DNA: TGTGCCAGCAGCTATGGGACAGGGAGGGAAGCTTTCTTT. This gives the protein CASSYGTGREAFF.

The V gene is TRBV12-3 or TRBV12-4, the J gene TRBJ2-1; D not resolved. The CDR3 has 17 residues. V was trimmed by 5 bases and J by 6 bases, leaving 23 bases between them. CDR3 bases: TGTGCCAGCAGTCCCCCTGAGCTATTCGAGGTCGGCAATGAGCAGTTCTTC. Translation gives CASSPPELFEVGNEQFF.

This clonotype was recorded many times. The chain links TRBV7-2 to TRBJ1-5; 8 nucleotides align to TRBD1. V shed 1 base and J 6 bases; nucleotides not matched to a gene: 8. The CDR3 totals 16 residues. Germline values: CDR1 SGHTA, CDR2 FQGNSA. The DNA of the CDR3 is TGTGCCAGCAGCTTAGTTGGGCAGGGGGCAGGTCAGCCCCAGCATTTT. Encoded protein: CASSLVGQGAGQPQHF.